What follows are 15 T cell receptor beta chains derived from one specimen sequenced in a study of blood T cell repertoires in COVID-19. Using immunoSEQ multiplex PCR, the repertoire was profiled, and TCRdb retains in-frame clones only, with some absent. The sample includes some 39,000 clones, approximately 83% of them seen just once. Specimen: peripheral blood. These receptor sequences come from a man aged 40-49 years with active COVID-19.

The rearrangement links TRBV19 to TRBJ1-1, with D tentatively TRBD1 (6 bases). Trimming cost V 5 bases and J 1 base, with 11 bases left between them. CDR3 size: 14 residues. In germline, CDR1 is LNHDA, CDR2 SQIVND (reference sequence). CDR3 DNA sequence: TGTGCCAGTAGTCGTACAGGGTCGAACACTGAAGCTTTCTTT. Translation gives CASSRTGSNTEAFF. The variable domain in full, with the rest retrieved from reference TRBV19 and TRBJ1-1, is DGGITQSPKYLFRKEGQNVTLSCEQNLNHDAMYWYRQDPGQGLRLIYYSQIVNDFQKGDIAEGYSVSREKKESFPLTVTSAQKNPTAFYLCASSRTGSNTEAFFGQGTRLTVV.

The J gene is TRBJ1-4, the V gene TRBV6-6; a weak D match, TRBD1 (5 bases). From germline, CDR1 is MNHNY and CDR2 SVGAGI (reference sequence). Trimming removed 0 bases from V and 3 bases from J, with 8 bases in between. The CDR3 is 15 amino acids. CDR3 loop: CASSYSRGSNEKLFF. The CDR3 DNA is TGTGCCAGCAGTTACTCTAGGGGTTCTAATGAAAAACTGTTTTTT.

This clone showed up just a few times. The chain combines TRBV27 with TRBJ2-7, with 9 bases lining up with TRBD2. The germline V gene has CDR1 MNHEY and CDR2 SMNVEV (reference sequence). This CDR3 comprises 15 residues. J gave up 3 bases and V 0 bases, and 3 bases lay outside the gene matches. The CDR3 bases are TGTGCCAGCAGTTTATCTCGGACTAGCGTCTACGAGCAGTACTTC. Amino acid sequence: CASSLSRTSVYEQYF.

This clone came up once. The chain carries TRBV5-1 and TRBJ2-3, with 7 bases identical to TRBD1. The V and J ends lost 2 bases and 0 bases, in that order; junction bases with no gene match: 15. The CDR3 runs 19 residues. Germline V gene data show CDR1 as SGHRS and CDR2 as YFSETQ. CDR3 amino acids: CASSFTHQTGPQSTDTQYF. The CDR3 nucleotides are TGCGCCAGCAGCTTTACCCACCAGACAGGGCCCCAAAGCACAGATACGCAGTATTTT.

This clone appeared a single time. The chain links TRBV5-5 to TRBJ1-5; 8 bases match TRBD1. The CDR3 is made up of 17 amino acids. Germline V gene data show CDR1 as SGHKS and CDR2 as YYEKEE (reference sequence). V gave up 0 bases and J gave up 5 bases; unmatched junction bases: 10. In DNA, the CDR3 is TGTGCCAGCAGCTTGGACCTCGCAGGGGGCATTTATCAGCCCCAGCATTTT. This codes for CASSLDLAGGIYQPQHF.

The V gene is TRBV30, the J gene TRBJ1-2; maybe TRBD1 (6 bases). CDR3 length: 15 amino acids. Per germline, CDR1 GTSNPN and CDR2 SVGIG (reference sequence). V was clipped by 3 bases and J by 0 bases, with 14 bases between them. The CDR3 DNA is TGTGCCTGGAGAGGATGGACAGCCGCTAACTATGGCTACACCTTC. Encoded protein: CAWRGWTAANYGYTF.

V usage is TRBV10-2 and J usage is TRBJ1-3, with D possibly TRBD1 on 5 matching bases. The CDR3 loop spans 17 amino acids. Between the trimmed V and J ends, which lost 3 bases and 5 bases, there was a span of 20 bases. The germline CDR1 and CDR2 sequences are WSHSY and SAAADI. The CDR3, as DNA: TGCGCCAGCAGTGATATCCAGTGGGGCTTTCGAAGAAACACCATATATTTT. Its protein product is CASSDIQWGFRRNTIYF.

This clone appeared a few times. The chain uses TRBV12-3 or TRBV12-4 and TRBJ1-1; D is perhaps TRBD1 (5 bases). CDR3 length equals 13 residues. V lost 8 bases, J lost 7 bases, and 17 bases lay in between. The DNA of the CDR3 is TGTGCCAGCTCTCGTGAGGACACCTTTGAAGCTTTCTTT. Translating gives CASSREDTFEAFF.

The rearrangement links TRBV3-1 (or the pseudogene TRBV3-2) to TRBJ2-1, with 15 bases aligning to TRBD2. The V gene end was trimmed by 0 bases and the J gene end by 8 bases; junction bases not matched to a gene: 5. The CDR3 consists of 17 residues. CDR1 is LGHDT, CDR2 YNNKEL, per germline (reference sequence). This CDR3 is CASSQDRGTSGRYEQFF. The CDR3 DNA reads TGTGCCAGCAGCCAAGATCGGGGGACTAGCGGGAGGTATGAGCAGTTCTTC.

Here the CDR3 reads CASSFYAGSGQETQYF. Here the CDR3 DNA reads TGTGCCAGCAGCTTCTATGCCGGGTCGGGCCAAGAGACCCAGTACTTC. The chain joins TRBV11-3 to TRBJ2-5; D gene uncertain. This CDR3 has 16 residues. Germline values: CDR1 SGHNT, CDR2 YENEEA. Trimming shortened V by 3 bases and J by 1 base, and 15 bases separated the two germline ends.

This chain uses TRBV10-2 with TRBJ2-7; 7 bases line up with TRBD1. The CDR3 spans 11 residues. The ends lost 6 bases at V and 12 bases at J; junction bases unmatched: 8. Germline CDR1 is WSHSY and CDR2 is SAAADI. CDR3 DNA sequence: TGCGCCAGCAGACAGGGGCGAAGTCTGTACTTC. Translated, it gives CASRQGRSLYF.

The chain joins TRBV30 to TRBJ1-6; 7 positions match TRBD1. The CDR3 runs 16 residues. CDR1 and CDR2 from the germline V gene are GTSNPN and SVGIG (reference sequence). V lost 1 base to trimming and J lost 11 bases; unmatched junction nucleotides: 14. The chain's CDR3 is CAWSAVETGPRTPLHF. CDR3 in DNA: TGTGCCTGGAGTGCTGTAGAGACAGGGCCCAGGACACCCCTCCACTTT. Full variable domain (rest looked up from reference TRBV30 and TRBJ1-6): SQTIHQWPATLVQPVGSPLSLECTVEGTSNPNLYWYRQAAGRGLQLLFYSVGIGQISSEVPQNLSASRPQDRQFILSSKKLLLSDSGFYLCAWSAVETGPRTPLHFGNGTRLTVT.

The genes are TRBV24-1 and TRBJ1-5; a possible D gene is TRBD1 (5 bases). The CDR3 totals 14 residues. V dropped 4 bases and J dropped 2 bases, with 8 bases sitting between them. The germline gives CDR1 KGHDR, CDR2 SFDVKD. The CDR3 coding sequence is TGTGCCACCAGTGAGGGGGAGGGCAATCAGCCCCAGCATTTT. As protein: CATSEGEGNQPQHF.

The rearrangement links TRBV11-2 to TRBJ2-5; TRBD2 agrees at 11 bases. Per the germline V gene, CDR1 is SGHAT and CDR2 is FQNNGV. CDR3 length equals 16 residues. V shed 5 bases, J shed 5 bases, and the junction held 10 bases outside the gene matches. In DNA, the CDR3 is TGTGCCAGCAGCCCCTGGACTAGCGGGTCTCGTGAGACCCAGTACTTC. It specifies CASSPWTSGSRETQYF.

The chain employs TRBV7-9 and TRBJ1-2, with D tentatively TRBD1 (5 bases). The V and J ends lost 5 bases and 2 bases respectively, with 24 bases between them. This CDR3 comprises 18 residues. CDR1 and CDR2 from the germline V gene are SEHNR and FQNEAQ (reference sequence). The CDR3 is CASSPHTVLGGRNYGYTF. DNA of the CDR3: TGTGCCAGCAGCCCACATACCGTCTTGGGGGGGAGGAACTATGGCTACACCTTC.